This T cell receptor beta chain emerged from a study of cytomegalovirus exposure and HLA in healthy donors. Study-level results: Cytomegalovirus status was reportedly diagnosed by the classifier with high sensitivity and specificity. HLA restriction was apparent for most CMV-associated TCR beta chains in a later analysis. Three CMV-associated chains proved CMV antigen-specific in vitro.

13 Jbeta primers and 60 Vbeta primers were used for the PCR. Using immunoSEQ multiplex PCR, the repertoire was profiled, and TCRdb retains in-frame clones only, with some absent. Of 200,000 to 250,000 clones detected, 85% to 90% appear once; the ten largest clones hold roughly 1.3%. Germline V lookup: CDR1 MGHRA, CDR2 YSYEKL. V lost 5 bases and J lost 8; bases outside the gene matches: 6. This CDR3 is built from 15 residues. On this clone: Its target is not known.

The J gene is TRBJ2-3, the V gene TRBV4-1; 14 bases are shared with TRBD2. Sequencing input: PBMCs. This TCR derives from a human donor in good health. The chain's CDR3 is CASSETSGRAPTQYF. For the CDR3, the DNA is TGCGCCAGCAGCGAGACTAGCGGGAGGGCCCCTACGCAGTATTTT.